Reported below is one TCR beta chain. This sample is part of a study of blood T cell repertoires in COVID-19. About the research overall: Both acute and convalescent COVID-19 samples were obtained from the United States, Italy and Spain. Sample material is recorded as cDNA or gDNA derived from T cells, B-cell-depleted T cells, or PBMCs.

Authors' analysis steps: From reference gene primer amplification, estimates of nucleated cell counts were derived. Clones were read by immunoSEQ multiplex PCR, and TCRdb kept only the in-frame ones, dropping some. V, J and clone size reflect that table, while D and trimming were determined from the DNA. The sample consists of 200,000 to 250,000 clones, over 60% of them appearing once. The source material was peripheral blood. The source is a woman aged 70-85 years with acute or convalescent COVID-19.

The CDR3 loop reads CASNTRTGGEGYTF. The CDR3, as DNA: TGTGCCAGCAACACCCGGACAGGGGGCGAAGGCTACACCTTC. The V and J genes are TRBV28 and TRBJ1-2, with 11 bases matching TRBD1. Germline-derived CDR1 and CDR2 are MDHEN and SYDVKM. CDR3 size: 14 residues. V was pared by 7 bases and J by 8 bases, with 9 bases of the junction left unmatched.